One sample yielded the 8 T cell receptor beta chains listed below, sequenced in a study of blood T cell repertoires in COVID-19. The data were produced by immunoSEQ multiplex PCR, yet TCRdb's version contains in-frame clones alone and is incomplete. Among 60,000 to 75,000 clones listed, around nine tenths were seen once. Sequenced sample: peripheral blood. These receptors all stem from a human donor in a cohort sampled during active COVID-19.

V and J are TRBV14 and TRBJ2-7; no reliable D call. Trimming shortened V by 0 bases and J by 2 bases, and 11 bases separated the two germline ends. Germline V gene sequence: CDR1 SGHDN, CDR2 FVKESK. The CDR3 consists of 15 residues. The CDR3 region is CASSQDEALPYEQYF. CDR3 nucleotides: TGTGCCAGCAGCCAAGATGAAGCCCTACCCTACGAGCAGTACTTC.

The chain employs TRBV6-2 or TRBV6-3 and TRBJ2-6; D may be TRBD1 (5 bases). The CDR3 sequence is 17 residues long. V dropped 6 bases and J dropped 0 bases, with 15 bases sitting between them. Germline CDR1 reads MNHEY; CDR2 reads SVGEGT. The CDR3 region is CASSFPDIFSGANVLTF. As DNA, the CDR3 is TGTGCCAGCAGCTTTCCGGACATTTTCTCTGGGGCCAACGTCCTGACTTTC.

The V gene is TRBV4-1, the J gene TRBJ2-3; 8 bases match TRBD2. This CDR3 region has 17 residues. V shed 0 bases and J 9 bases; nucleotides not matched to a gene: 14. Germline CDR1 reads MGHRA; CDR2 reads YSYEKL. CDR3: CASSQEGGTGTRVTQYF. CDR3 DNA: TGCGCCAGCAGCCAAGAAGGGGGGACCGGGACTAGGGTGACGCAGTATTTT.

The rearrangement joins TRBV7-9 to TRBJ2-4; 7 nucleotides match TRBD2. V lost 4 bases, J lost 7 bases, and 10 bases stayed unmatched. The germline CDR1 and CDR2 sequences are SEHNR and FQNEAQ (reference sequence). The CDR3 sequence is 15 residues long. CDR3 loop: CASSSAGAGDNIQYF. The CDR3 bases are TGTGCCAGCAGCTCCGCGGGTGCGGGGGATAACATTCAGTACTTC.

The rearrangement joins TRBV19 to TRBJ2-2; possibly TRBD1 for D (5 bases). V shed 6 bases and J shed 1 base, with 18 bases lying between them. The CDR3 contains 17 residues. Looked up from germline, CDR1 is LNHDA and CDR2 is SQIVND (reference sequence). CDR3 residues: CASRGSGMVGNTGELFF. CDR3 coding DNA: TGTGCCAGTAGAGGTTCAGGGATGGTCGGGAACACCGGGGAGCTGTTTTTT. Full variable domain (outside the CDR3, taken from reference TRBV19 and TRBJ2-2): DGGITQSPKYLFRKEGQNVTLSCEQNLNHDAMYWYRQDPGQGLRLIYYSQIVNDFQKGDIAEGYSVSREKKESFPLTVTSAQKNPTAFYLCASRGSGMVGNTGELFFGEGSRLTVL.

CDR3 DNA sequence: TGTGCCAGCAGTTACTCCCGCGGGACAGGGACTGAAGCTTTCTTT. Its translation is CASSYSRGTGTEAFF. This sequence joins TRBV6-6 and TRBJ1-1, with 9 bases identical to TRBD1. The CDR3 covers 15 residues. V lost 0 bases, J lost 5 bases, and 4 bases stayed unmatched. Germline CDR1 MNHNY, CDR2 SVGAGI (reference sequence).

The rearrangement joins TRBV19 to TRBJ2-1; 8 nucleotides match TRBD2. V shed 3 bases, J shed 7 bases, and the junction held 11 bases outside the gene matches. This CDR3 has 16 residues. CDR1 is LNHDA and CDR2 is SQIVND in the germline V gene (reference sequence). The CDR3 coding sequence is TGTGCCAGTAGTATTGGTTCGGGAGGGCCTAGGAATGAGCAGTTCTTC. Encoded protein: CASSIGSGGPRNEQFF.

This chain links TRBV7-9 with TRBJ1-2, with TRBD1 matching 12 bases. The CDR3 covers 16 residues. With V trimmed by 4 bases and J by 4 bases, 7 bases remained unmatched. Germline V gene data show CDR1 as SEHNR and CDR2 as FQNEAQ (reference sequence). For the CDR3, the DNA is TGTGCCAGCAGCTCCTTCGGGACAGGGGGCGGCTATGGCTACACCTTC. It specifies CASSSFGTGGGYGYTF.